This TCR beta chain was profiled in a study of T cell changes during pregnancy in multiple sclerosis (dated by TCRdb to between 2019 and 2020). In the study overall: The study looked at changes in the T cell repertoire across pregnancy in women with multiple sclerosis.

Comment on this clone: The antigen it recognizes is unknown. Per-base quality was not reported, and no clone a single base away is much larger than it.

The CDR3 covers 14 residues, taking in both the cysteine and the phenylalanine. Only CDR3 DNA remains: 42 bases, in frame from the first base. CDR1 and CDR2 are read off the germline V gene (reference sequence) as LNHDA and SQIVND. V lost 1 base and J lost 11 bases, and the count of bases not matched to a germline gene is 8. Library preparation was by the immunoSEQ multiplex PCR assay. TCRdb provides this immuneACCESS table in a form limited to in-frame rearrangements. Some clones are lacking; in checked studies, under half of them reflect an unresolved V gene, and why the rest are absent is not known. This sample has 50,000 to 75,000 clones in its table, and nearly 95% of those were observed once. The ten largest clones add up to over 2.5% of the sample.

This TCR derives from a female donor with multiple sclerosis, enrolled in a pregnancy study. This specimen was CD8+ T cells from peripheral blood mononuclear cells, taken in the third trimester of pregnancy. Recombination connected TRBV19 to TRBJ1-5, with 7 bases matching TRBD1. The nucleotide sequence reads as follows: TGTGCCAGTAGTATAGCGGCAGGGGGTAGATCCCAGCATTTT. This yields the protein CASSIAAGGRSQHF.